This T cell receptor beta chain derives from a study of shared clonotypes between healthy human individuals. The overall study: Samples came from a couple of female and three male donors aged 18 to 49. Study observations and caveats: Relative to memory subsets, naive subsets generally showed larger estimated richness.

Assay: immunoSEQ multiplex PCR; the TCRdb copy retains only in-frame clones and omits some. The sample gives around 2.1 million clones, around 95% of which show up once; around 0.13% is in the top ten. This CDR3 has 17 amino acids. Germline CDR1 and CDR2: MDHEN and SYDVKM. The V segment lost 7 bases and the J segment 8 bases; nucleotides outside the gene matches: 20. This clone was detected only once. What it recognizes is unknown. Sequenced sample: naive CD4+ T cells sorted from blood. Subset of the sample: CD45RA+ positively selected. The receptor's source is a man aged 18 to 29 in good health. The rearrangement joins TRBV28 to TRBJ2-3, with 8 bases matching TRBD2. CDR3 bases: TGTGCCAGCAAACTCACCCGGCGGGGGGACCTACGCGGTACGCAGTATTTT. It encodes CASKLTRRGDLRGTQYF. The whole variable domain, filled in from reference TRBV28 and TRBJ2-3, reads DVKVTQSSRYLVKRTGEKVFLECVQDMDHENMFWYRQDPGLGLRLIYFSYDVKMKEKGDIPEGYSVSREKKERFSLILESASTNQTSMYLCASKLTRRGDLRGTQYFGPGTRLTVL.